A selection of T cell receptor beta chains follows, all from one sample in a study of T cell responses to AZD1222 COVID-19 vaccine. The protocol was immunoSEQ multiplex PCR, while the TCRdb copy is restricted to in-frame clones and leaves out a portion. Of over 60,000 clones listed, 75% to 85% are singletons. The starting material was peripheral blood, obtained 28 days after the second AZD1222 dose. The receptors were gathered from an adult who received the AZD1222 COVID-19 vaccine. Both conserved end residues are part of each CDR3. A D gene is named only where the DNA matches it firmly. The size of a clone is reported for some rows only, either as once, few or many, or as a class for expanded clones.

v_call: TRBV7-9
d_call: -
j_call: TRBJ2-1
clone_size: -
cdr3_nt: TGTGCCAGCAGCTTCCTTAGCGGTCCCTACAATGAGCAGTTCTTC
cdr3_aa: CASSFLSGPYNEQFF

v_call: TRBV30
d_call: -
j_call: TRBJ2-2
clone_size: once
cdr3_nt: TGTGCGAGAAGGGGCAGGACAAGAACCGGGGAGCTGTTTTTT
cdr3_aa: CARRGRTRTGELFF

v_call: TRBV11-2
d_call: -
j_call: TRBJ2-2
clone_size: few
cdr3_nt: TGTGCCAGCAGCCCGCGGGACAGGAACACCGGGGAGCTGTTTTTT
cdr3_aa: CASSPRDRNTGELFF

v_call: TRBV7-9
d_call: TRBD1
j_call: TRBJ1-1
clone_size: -
cdr3_nt: TGTGCCAGTCTGACAGGGGGCACTGAAGCTTTCTTT
cdr3_aa: CASLTGGTEAFF

v_call: TRBV6-2/TRBV6-3
d_call: TRBD2
j_call: TRBJ2-7
clone_size: -
cdr3_nt: TGTGCCAGCAGTTACGTGGCGGGGGGCACCTACGAGCAGTACTTC
cdr3_aa: CASSYVAGGTYEQYF

v_call: TRBV30
d_call: TRBD2
j_call: TRBJ2-3
clone_size: -
cdr3_nt: TGTGCCTGGAGCCTACGCGGGGGGGCCATAGATACGCAGTATTTT
cdr3_aa: CAWSLRGGAIDTQYF

v_call: TRBV7-9
d_call: -
j_call: TRBJ2-7
clone_size: -
cdr3_nt: TGTGCCAGCAGCCCCGTTAAGGGGACCTCCTACGAGCAGTACTTC
cdr3_aa: CASSPVKGTSYEQYF

v_call: TRBV5-1
d_call: -
j_call: TRBJ2-7
clone_size: -
cdr3_nt: TGCGCCAGCAGCGGACAGCACTACGAGCAGTACTTC
cdr3_aa: CASSGQHYEQYF

v_call: TRBV21-1
d_call: -
j_call: TRBJ2-5
clone_size: -
cdr3_nt: TGTGCCAGCAGCAAAGTAGGAGACGTACAAGAGACCCAGTACTTC
cdr3_aa: CASSKVGDVQETQYF

v_call: TRBV6-4
d_call: TRBD2
j_call: TRBJ2-1
clone_size: -
cdr3_nt: TGTGCCAGCAGTGACTCGATCTACGTGGGACTAGCGGGGGGCCGGCGGAACAATGAGCAGTTCTTC
cdr3_aa: CASSDSIYVGLAGGRRNNEQFF

v_call: TRBV6-5
d_call: -
j_call: TRBJ1-3
clone_size: -
cdr3_nt: TGTGCCACACGACGGGGGAGCTCTGGAAACACCATATATTTT
cdr3_aa: CATRRGSSGNTIYF

v_call: TRBV5-1
d_call: TRBD2
j_call: TRBJ2-3
clone_size: -
cdr3_nt: TGCGCCAGCAGCCCCCTAGCGGCAGATACGCAGTATTTT
cdr3_aa: CASSPLAADTQYF

v_call: TRBV14
d_call: -
j_call: TRBJ1-2
clone_size: -
cdr3_nt: TGTGCCAGCAGCCTGGTGGTTGACTATGGCTACACCTTC
cdr3_aa: CASSLVVDYGYTF

v_call: TRBV6-5
d_call: -
j_call: TRBJ1-3
clone_size: once
cdr3_nt: TGTGCCAGCAGTTACTCGTGGAGGGGTGGAAACACCATATATTTT
cdr3_aa: CASSYSWRGGNTIYF

v_call: TRBV7-9
d_call: TRBD1
j_call: TRBJ1-5
clone_size: -
cdr3_nt: TGTGCCAGCAGCCCCGGACAGGGGAACAATCAGCCCCAGCATTTT
cdr3_aa: CASSPGQGNNQPQHF

v_call: TRBV9
d_call: -
j_call: TRBJ1-3
clone_size: -
cdr3_nt: TGTGCCAGCAGCATCGACGAGAACACCATATATTTT
cdr3_aa: CASSIDENTIYF

v_call: TRBV27
d_call: -
j_call: TRBJ2-7
clone_size: -
cdr3_nt: TGTGCCAGCAGTTTATTGGCAGAAAGGGACGAGCAGTACTTC
cdr3_aa: CASSLLAERDEQYF

v_call: TRBV27
d_call: -
j_call: TRBJ1-6
clone_size: -
cdr3_nt: TGTGCCAGCACCTACAGGGTGGAGAGTTCACCCCTCCACTTT
cdr3_aa: CASTYRVESSPLHF